Each of the 31 T cell receptor beta chains below was sequenced from the same sample in a study of blood T cell repertoires in COVID-19. Method: immunoSEQ multiplex PCR; TCRdb's copy keeps in-frame clones and lacks some. The sample includes approximately 120,000 clones, about 80% of them seen just once. The sample taken for sequencing was peripheral blood. These receptors originate from a woman aged 45 to 65 with acute or convalescent COVID-19.

This chain links TRBV5-1 with TRBJ2-1; perhaps TRBD2 as D (5 bases). The CDR3 contains 17 residues. Trimming removed 0 bases from V and 0 bases from J, with 13 bases in between. The germline V gene has CDR1 SGHRS and CDR2 YFSETQ. This CDR3 reads CASSLGGGSLSYNEQFF. As DNA, the CDR3 is TGCGCCAGCAGCTTGGGCGGCGGGTCCCTCTCCTACAATGAGCAGTTCTTC.

The chain employs TRBV5-1 and TRBJ2-7; TRBD1 matches at 10 bases. V lost 4 bases to trimming and J lost 3 bases; unmatched junction nucleotides: 7. This CDR3 comprises 15 residues. Germline V gene data show CDR1 as SGHRS and CDR2 as YFSETQ. The CDR3 sequence is CASSTPGTGDYEQYF. CDR3 bases: TGCGCCAGCAGCACTCCCGGGACAGGGGACTACGAGCAGTACTTC.

J is TRBJ2-6 and V is TRBV5-6; tentative D call: TRBD2 (5 bases). Germline CDR1 and CDR2: SGHDT and YYEEEE. This CDR3 spans 16 amino acids. V shed 6 bases and J shed 7 bases, with 20 bases lying between them. CDR3 region: CASTPQWESRANVLTF. The CDR3 coding sequence is TGTGCCAGCACCCCTCAGTGGGAGTCGAGAGCCAACGTCCTGACTTTC.

The gene calls are TRBV20-1 and TRBJ1-1, with 7 bases matching TRBD1. The CDR3 sequence is 12 residues long. Germline V gene data show CDR1 as DFQATT and CDR2 as SNEGSKA (reference sequence). J lost 7 bases, V lost 3 bases, and 5 bases had no gene match. The CDR3 sequence: CSASVGDSEAFF. The CDR3 DNA is TGCAGTGCTAGTGTTGGGGACAGTGAAGCTTTCTTT.

The rearrangement uses TRBV6-5 and TRBJ1-2, with a weak D call TRBD1 (5 bases). With 10 bases removed from V and 4 bases from J, the gap between germline ends came to 22 bases. Germline assignment: CDR1 MNHEY and CDR2 SVGAGI. This CDR3 comprises 15 residues. The CDR3 DNA reads as TGTGCCACCAATCTTAACCTCAGGGTTGGCTATGGCTACACCTTC. Its translation: CATNLNLRVGYGYTF.

This chain links TRBV18 with TRBJ1-4; D might be TRBD1 (5 bases). CDR1 and CDR2 from the germline V gene are KGHSH and LQKENI. With 5 bases removed from V and 0 bases from J, the gap between germline ends came to 10 bases. CDR3 length: 15 residues. The CDR3 nucleotides are TGTGCCAGCTCAGAGACAGCTGCAACTAATGAAAAACTGTTTTTT. Translating gives CASSETAATNEKLFF.

The rearrangement uses TRBV28 and TRBJ1-5; 8 nucleotides match TRBD1. Germline V CDR1 and CDR2: MDHEN, SYDVKM. The CDR3 length is 17 residues. V trimming: 1 base; J trimming: 6 bases; junction bases outside the gene matches: 11. The CDR3 nucleotides read TGTGCCAGCAGTTTATCCCCAGGGGGCATTAGAATTCAGCCCCAGCATTTT. It yields the protein CASSLSPGGIRIQPQHF.

This clone was seen more than once but under ten times. The gene calls are TRBV4-1 and TRBJ2-1; 10 bases are shared with TRBD2. The CDR3 totals 16 residues. The V gene end was trimmed by 2 bases and the J gene end by 4 bases; junction bases not matched to a gene: 5. The germline V gene encodes CDR1 MGHRA and CDR2 YSYEKL. The CDR3 sequence: CASSQQAGGQYNEQFF. The DNA for the CDR3 is TGCGCCAGCAGCCAACAAGCGGGAGGGCAGTACAATGAGCAGTTCTTC.

The V gene is TRBV19, the J gene TRBJ2-5, with TRBD2 as a possible D gene (5 bases). This CDR3 comprises 14 residues. CDR1 LNHDA and CDR2 SQIVND come from the germline V gene (reference sequence). V was shortened by 3 bases and J by 3 bases, with 11 bases between the two germline ends. CDR3: CASSIGGPEETQYF. The DNA of the CDR3 is TGTGCCAGTAGTATCGGCGGGCCAGAAGAGACCCAGTACTTC. Filled out from reference TRBV19 and TRBJ2-5, the complete variable domain reads DGGITQSPKYLFRKEGQNVTLSCEQNLNHDAMYWYRQDPGQGLRLIYYSQIVNDFQKGDIAEGYSVSREKKESFPLTVTSAQKNPTAFYLCASSIGGPEETQYFGPGTRLLVL.

V and J are TRBV2 and TRBJ2-1; D may be TRBD1 (6 bases). The V and J ends lost 3 bases and 4 bases respectively, with 10 bases between them. The CDR3 covers 14 residues. CDR1 SNHLY and CDR2 FYNNEI come from the germline V gene. The CDR3 sequence: CASSDRDNYNEQFF. CDR3 in DNA: TGTGCCAGCAGTGATCGGGACAATTACAATGAGCAGTTCTTC.

This clone appeared once. The gene calls are TRBV12-5 and TRBJ1-1; tentative D call: TRBD1 (5 bases). From germline, CDR1 is LGHNT and CDR2 FRNRAP. The CDR3 has 13 residues. The V and J ends lost 5 bases and 2 bases respectively, with 9 bases between them. The CDR3 coding sequence is TGTGCTAGTGGTCCGACAGAAAACACTGAAGCTTTCTTT. It encodes CASGPTENTEAFF.

V and J are TRBV13 and TRBJ1-1; no clear D gene. Trimming took 4 bases from V and 4 from J, leaving 13 bases between them. Looked up from germline, CDR1 is PRHDT and CDR2 is FYEKMQ (reference sequence). This CDR3 is 14 amino acids long. Written as DNA, the CDR3 is TGTGCCAGCAGCTCCATGGGAGAGGTCACTGAAGCTTTCTTT. This translates into CASSSMGEVTEAFF. The full variable domain, completed using reference TRBV13 and TRBJ1-1, is AAGVIQSPRHLIKEKRETATLKCYPIPRHDTVYWYQQGPGQDPQFLISFYEKMQSDKGSIPDRFSAQQFSDYHSELNMSSLELGDSALYFCASSSMGEVTEAFFGQGTRLTVV.

This sequence joins TRBV5-1 and TRBJ1-2; D gene uncertain. V was pared by 0 bases and J by 6 bases, with 15 bases between. This CDR3 has 15 residues. The germline V gene has CDR1 SGHRS and CDR2 YFSETQ. CDR3 in DNA: TGCGCCAGCAGCTTGGTACCTACTACAAGGAATGGCTACACCTTC. As protein: CASSLVPTTRNGYTF.

This sequence joins TRBV10-2 and TRBJ1-2, with D perhaps TRBD1 (6 bases). Germline loops: CDR1 WSHSY, CDR2 SAAADI. The ends were cut back, 3 bases at V and 6 bases at J, with 14 bases in the middle. This CDR3 is built from 14 residues. The CDR3 sequence: CASSDPGRTDGYTF. The CDR3 DNA reads TGCGCCAGCAGTGACCCCGGAAGGACAGATGGCTACACCTTC.

The CDR3 loop is CASSARTGAHREQYF. CDR3 bases: TGTGCCAGTAGTGCACGGACAGGGGCCCATCGCGAGCAGTACTTC. This chain links TRBV19 with TRBJ2-7, with 9 positions matching TRBD1. This CDR3 has 15 amino acids. The V gene end was trimmed by 5 bases and the J gene end by 6 bases; junction bases not matched to a gene: 11. In germline, CDR1 is LNHDA, CDR2 SQIVND (reference sequence).

The chain recombines TRBV29-1 with TRBJ2-3; no clear D. CDR3 length: 14 residues. Trimming left V 5 bases short and J 0 bases short, with 12 bases between. Germline assignment: CDR1 SQVTM and CDR2 ANQGSEA. CDR3 protein: CSVMKLSSTDTQYF. CDR3 in DNA: TGCAGCGTTATGAAGCTGTCGAGCACAGATACGCAGTATTTT.

This clone turned up a few times. The CDR3 spells CASSPGGTGEQYF. DNA for the CDR3: TGTGCCAGCAGCCCAGGGGGTACGGGAGAGCAGTACTTC. The chain couples TRBV4-2 to TRBJ2-7; 7 bases match TRBD1. Looked up from germline, CDR1 is LGHNA and CDR2 is YNFKEQ. CDR3 size: 13 residues. The junction had 7 bases not matched to a gene; V was cut back by 4 bases and J by 7 bases.

This chain joins TRBV7-3 and TRBJ2-5; possibly TRBD1 for D (5 bases). The length of the CDR3 is 13 residues. The germline V and J ends were trimmed by 6 bases and 4 bases, with 12 bases remaining between them. Germline loops: CDR1 SGHTA, CDR2 FQGTGA. The CDR3 loop is CASSPRVGETQYF. CDR3 sequence (DNA): TGTGCCAGCAGTCCCAGGGTAGGAGAGACCCAGTACTTC. Complete variable domain (other parts from reference TRBV7-3 and TRBJ2-5): GAGVSQTPSNKVTEKGKYVELRCDPISGHTALYWYRQSLGQGPEFLIYFQGTGAADDSGLPNDRFFAVRPEGSVSTLKIQRTERGDSAVYLCASSPRVGETQYFGPGTRLLVL.

This chain joins TRBV11-2 and TRBJ2-7; D may be TRBD1 (6 bases). The CDR3 spans 13 residues. Germline V gene sequence: CDR1 SGHAT, CDR2 FQNNGV. Trimming shortened V by 0 bases and J by 4 bases, and 7 bases separated the two germline ends. CDR3 sequence reads: CASSLERGYEQYF. The CDR3 region has the DNA TGTGCCAGCAGCTTAGAAAGGGGGTACGAGCAGTACTTC.

The chain carries TRBV19 and TRBJ1-2; D gene uncertain. V was shortened by 0 bases and J by 2 bases, with 10 bases between the two germline ends. From germline, CDR1 is LNHDA and CDR2 SQIVND (reference sequence). This CDR3 has 15 residues. The CDR3 DNA reads TGTGCCAGTAGTATAGAACGGAACAGCAACTATGGCTACACCTTC. Protein sequence: CASSIERNSNYGYTF. The variable domain in full, with the rest retrieved from reference TRBV19 and TRBJ1-2, is DGGITQSPKYLFRKEGQNVTLSCEQNLNHDAMYWYRQDPGQGLRLIYYSQIVNDFQKGDIAEGYSVSREKKESFPLTVTSAQKNPTAFYLCASSIERNSNYGYTFGSGTRLTVV.

The chain employs TRBV18 and TRBJ2-1, with D possibly matching TRBD1 (6 bases). This CDR3 is built from 14 residues. Germline V gene sequence: CDR1 KGHSH, CDR2 LQKENI. V lost 3 bases and J 6 bases, leaving 12 bases between the germline ends. The CDR3 nucleotides are TGTGCCAGCTCACCTCTTTCAGGGGTCAATGAGCAGTTCTTC. This codes for CASSPLSGVNEQFF.

This clone was recorded only once. The chain combines TRBV25-1 with TRBJ2-7, with 9 bases identical to TRBD1. V dropped 1 base and J dropped 3; count of bases not matched to a gene: 10. Looked up from germline, CDR1 is MGHDK and CDR2 is SYGVNS. The CDR3 sequence is 17 residues long. CDR3 DNA sequence: TGTGCCAGCAGTGAATTCCTCGGGACAGGGAGTATCTACGAGCAGTACTTC. Translation gives CASSEFLGTGSIYEQYF.

The rearrangement joins TRBV28 to TRBJ1-5; a weak D match, TRBD1 (5 bases). The CDR3 totals 14 residues. Trimming left V 5 bases short and J 3 bases short, with 11 bases between. Germline CDR1 reads MDHEN; CDR2 reads SYDVKM. For the CDR3, the DNA is TGTGCCAGCAGTCCCCTACAGGCCAATCAGCCCCAGCATTTT. Encoded protein: CASSPLQANQPQHF.

This clone was picked up a small number of times. This rearrangement joins TRBV10-3 to TRBJ1-2; 8 nucleotides line up with TRBD1. After removal of 3 bases from V and 8 bases from J, the junction contained 8 bases not matched to a gene. Per the germline V gene, CDR1 is ENHRY and CDR2 is SYGVKD. This CDR3 has 14 residues. Here the CDR3 reads CAISDAMTGVGYTF. The DNA for the CDR3 is TGTGCCATCAGTGACGCGATGACAGGGGTCGGCTACACCTTC.

The chain uses TRBV28 and TRBJ1-5; TRBD1 aligns across 8 bases. The trim removed 5 bases at V and 4 bases at J, leaving 1 base unmatched. Looked up from germline, CDR1 is MDHEN and CDR2 is SYDVKM. The CDR3 spans 13 residues. In DNA, the CDR3 is TGTGCCAGCAGTCGGACAGGGAATCAGCCCCAGCATTTT. Its protein product is CASSRTGNQPQHF.

This chain connects TRBV9 to TRBJ2-1; 7 bases are shared with TRBD2. The J segment lost 1 base and the V segment lost 4 bases, leaving 5 bases of the junction unmatched. The CDR3 has 15 residues. CDR1 and CDR2 from the germline V gene are SGDLS and YYNGEE. CDR3 protein: CASSLFGGSYNEQFF. The DNA for the CDR3 is TGTGCCAGCAGCTTGTTCGGGGGGTCCTACAATGAGCAGTTCTTC.

This clone was seen a handful of times. The chain combines TRBV9 with TRBJ2-3; tentatively, D is TRBD2 (6 bases). Germline CDR1 is SGDLS and CDR2 is YYNGEE. The CDR3 consists of 18 residues. V lost 3 bases and J 4 bases, leaving 24 bases between the germline ends. CDR3 DNA sequence: TGTGCCAGCAGCGGAGCTGGGGGGACCTTTCGGTCGGCAGATACGCAGTATTTT. Translating it yields CASSGAGGTFRSADTQYF.

The chain carries TRBV13 and TRBJ2-7; 10 nucleotides line up with TRBD1. V trimming: 0 bases; J trimming: 6 bases; junction bases outside the gene matches: 5. The CDR3 has 15 residues. Per the germline V gene, CDR1 is PRHDT and CDR2 is FYEKMQ (reference sequence). Here the CDR3 reads CASSLGGQGMTEQYF. CDR3 nucleotide sequence: TGTGCCAGCAGCTTAGGGGGACAGGGGATGACCGAGCAGTACTTC.

The chain combines TRBV14 with TRBJ2-7; TRBD1 is a possible D gene (6 bases). CDR3 length: 15 residues. The V gene's germline CDR1 is SGHDN and CDR2 FVKESK. V lost 4 bases to trimming and J lost 1 base, with 14 bases between them. The DNA of the CDR3 is TGTGCCAGCAGCCTCGTACAGGGACCATCCTACGAGCAGTACTTC. The encoded protein is CASSLVQGPSYEQYF.

The chain recombines TRBV19 with TRBJ1-4; D may be TRBD1 (6 bases). Germline lookup yields CDR1 LNHDA and CDR2 SQIVND (reference sequence). Trimming stripped 4 bases from V and 8 bases from J, with 14 bases between. The CDR3 has 14 residues. The CDR3 loop is CASSTTGSREKLFF. The CDR3 nucleotides read TGTGCCAGTAGTACTACAGGGTCTAGAGAAAAACTGTTTTTT. Supplemented by reference TRBV19 and TRBJ1-4, the full variable domain reads DGGITQSPKYLFRKEGQNVTLSCEQNLNHDAMYWYRQDPGQGLRLIYYSQIVNDFQKGDIAEGYSVSREKKESFPLTVTSAQKNPTAFYLCASSTTGSREKLFFGSGTQLSVL.

The chain carries TRBV5-4 and TRBJ2-1, with 9 positions matching TRBD2. The junction had 3 bases not matched to a gene; V was cut back by 4 bases and J by 1 base. This CDR3 region has 15 residues. Germline V gene data show CDR1 as SGHNT and CDR2 as YYREEE (reference sequence). The CDR3 loop is CASSRRGGSYNEQFF. CDR3 bases: TGTGCCAGCAGCCGGCGGGGGGGGTCCTACAATGAGCAGTTCTTC.